Sequencing of this TCR beta chain was carried out in a study of identical twins. Donors uniformly comprised healthy Caucasians. This clonotype showed up just a few times. Each CDR3 protein is one row after TCRdb ran MiXCR on the 5' RACE reads. The sample records 450,000 to 650,000 distinct CDR3 sequences, more than 9% being singletons. CDR1 and CDR2 (germline): SNHLY, FYNNEI. This CDR3 contains 16 residues. Trimming removed 10 bases from V and 0 bases from J; junction bases left unmatched: 11. These records were also assigned to another study, of yellow fever vaccine responses in identical twins.

The sequencing input was PBMCs. This sequence joins TRBV2 and TRBJ2-3; 9 bases are a match to TRBD1. The receptor comes from a woman younger than 30 in good health. The CDR3 coding sequence is TGTGCCAACCCCGGGACAGGGTCTTCTAGCACAGATACGCAGTATTTT. Its translation: CANPGTGSSSTDTQYF.